This T cell receptor beta chain was retrieved from a study of T-cell reconstitution after alpha-beta-depleted transplantation in children. Study-wide results and caveats: About two months after transplant, alpha-beta T cells reportedly came from several hundred expanded graft clones. In some patients, recipient T cells and intrathymic progenitors surviving conditioning explained high day-60 diversity. One year post-transplant, T-cell counts and diversity were largely derived from T cells produced anew.

This clonotype was picked up many times. The antigen is undetermined. Trimming removed 6 bases at V and 1 base at J, with 7 bases between. The CDR3 covers 13 residues. The germline CDR1 and CDR2 sequences are SQVTM and ANQGSEA. Researchers prepared the TCRbeta library using unique molecular identifiers, the study reports. TCRdb used MiXCR to reprocess the PCR reads, holding one entry per CDR3 protein. The table shows 550,000 to 600,000 distinct CDR3 sequences, with 23% occurring only once. The chain carries TRBV29-1 and TRBJ2-6; D not certain. This specimen consisted of PBMCs, mostly from graft donor cells, obtained 360 days after TCRalphabeta/CD19-depleted stem cell transplant. The origin of this receptor is a boy younger than two who had a stem cell transplant for acute myeloid leukemia, so the T cells may come from the graft donor. The CDR3 DNA is TGCAGCGTCAGACCTTCTGGGGCCAACGTCCTGACTTTC. It is translated as CSVRPSGANVLTF.